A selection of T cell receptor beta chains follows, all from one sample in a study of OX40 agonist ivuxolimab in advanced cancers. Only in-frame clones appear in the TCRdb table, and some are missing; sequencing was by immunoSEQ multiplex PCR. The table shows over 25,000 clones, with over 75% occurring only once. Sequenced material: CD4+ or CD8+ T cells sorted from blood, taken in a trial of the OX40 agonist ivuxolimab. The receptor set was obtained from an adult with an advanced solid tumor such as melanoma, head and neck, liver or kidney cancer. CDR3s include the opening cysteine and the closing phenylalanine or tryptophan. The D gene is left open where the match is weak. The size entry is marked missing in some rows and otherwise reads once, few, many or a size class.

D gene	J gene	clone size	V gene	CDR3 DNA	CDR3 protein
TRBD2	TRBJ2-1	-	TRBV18	TGTGCCAGCTCACCCGGGCTAGCGGGGAACAATGAGCAGTTCTTC	CASSPGLAGNNEQFF
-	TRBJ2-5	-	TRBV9	TGTGCCAGCAGCCCCACAGGGCGGGGGCAGCAAGAGACCCAGTACTTC	CASSPTGRGQQETQYF
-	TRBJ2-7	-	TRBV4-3	TGCGCCAGCAGCCATGCTCAGGGGGGTACCTACGAGCAGTACTTC	CASSHAQGGTYEQYF
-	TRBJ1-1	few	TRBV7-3	TGTGCCAGCAGCTTACAAGCGGGGCATACTGAAGCTTTCTTT	CASSLQAGHTEAFF
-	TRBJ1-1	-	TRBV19	TGTGCCAGTAGTACCGAGCCAGATGGGGGGCCAAACACTGAAGCTTTCTTT	CASSTEPDGGPNTEAFF
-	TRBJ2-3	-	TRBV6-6	TGTGCCAGCACGTCACGGGGCTGGACAGATACGCAGTATTTT	CASTSRGWTDTQYF
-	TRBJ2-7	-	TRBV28	TGTGCCAGCAGTTCACAGGAGACCCACTACGAGCAGTACTTC	CASSSQETHYEQYF
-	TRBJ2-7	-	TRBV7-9	TGTGCCAGCAGCCCCAGGACCCAACACCTCTACGAGCAGTACTTC	CASSPRTQHLYEQYF
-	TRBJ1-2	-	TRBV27	TGTGCCAGCAGTCCCCTCCGGGCCCGAGGATCTAACTATGGCTACACCTTC	CASSPLRARGSNYGYTF
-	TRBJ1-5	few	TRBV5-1	TGCGCCAGCAGCCAAGACGTGGGCAGCAATCAGCCCCAGCATTTT	CASSQDVGSNQPQHF
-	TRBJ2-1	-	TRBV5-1	TGCGCCAGCAGCTTGGCCCTCCGGGGGTCCCACAATGAGCAGTTCTTC	CASSLALRGSHNEQFF
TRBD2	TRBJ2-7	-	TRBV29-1	TGCAGCGCGGGGGGGTATTACGAGCAGTACTTC	CSAGGYYEQYF
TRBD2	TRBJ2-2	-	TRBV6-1	TGTGCCAGCAGTGAGGGTCTAGCGGCCGGGGAGCTGTTTTTT	CASSEGLAAGELFF
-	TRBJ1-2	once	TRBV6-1	TGTGCCAGCAGTGCCAGAGTTGGCTACTACGACTATGGCTACACCTTC	CASSARVGYYDYGYTF
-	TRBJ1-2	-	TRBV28	TGTGCCAGCAGTTTAGGAATGGGCTATGGCTACACCTTC	CASSLGMGYGYTF
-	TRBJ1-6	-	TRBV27	TGTGCCAGCAGTTTCCACAGGGCCAGCTCCTATAATTCACCCCTCCACTTT	CASSFHRASSYNSPLHF
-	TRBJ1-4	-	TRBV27	TGTGCCAGCAGTGACGGGACGTGGGGTGAAAAACTGTTTTTT	CASSDGTWGEKLFF
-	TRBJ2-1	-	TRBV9	TGTGCCAGCAGCGTAGTTGCATGGGAGCAGTTCTTC	CASSVVAWEQFF
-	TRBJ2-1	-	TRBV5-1	TGCGCCAAGGGGATTGAGCAGTTCTTC	CAKGIEQFF
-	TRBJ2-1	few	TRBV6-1	TGTGCCAGCAGTGATATCTACGAGCTCAATGAGCAGTTCTTC	CASSDIYELNEQFF
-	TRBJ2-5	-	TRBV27	TGTGCCAGCAGTTTTGGTGCGGGTCTAGAGACCCAGTACTTC	CASSFGAGLETQYF
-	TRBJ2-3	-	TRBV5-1	TGCGCCAGCAGCCTCTACACAGGGGAGGGGACAGATACGCAGTATTTT	CASSLYTGEGTDTQYF
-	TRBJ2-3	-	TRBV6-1	TGTGCCAGCAGTGCTGGGGTCACAGATACGCAGTATTTT	CASSAGVTDTQYF
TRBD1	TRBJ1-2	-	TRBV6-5	TGTGCCAGCAGTTACGGGGACAGATTCGTTGGCTACACCTTC	CASSYGDRFVGYTF
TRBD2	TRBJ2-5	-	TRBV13	TGTGCCAGCAGCTCCACAGCGGGGGGGCTGTTGGAGACCCAGTACTTC	CASSSTAGGLLETQYF
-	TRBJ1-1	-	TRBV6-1	TGTGCCGGAGGGGGGGTCACTGAAGCTTTCTTT	CAGGGVTEAFF
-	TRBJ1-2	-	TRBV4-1	TGCGCCAGCAGCCAAGTTTCCGGGAACTATGGCTACACCTTC	CASSQVSGNYGYTF
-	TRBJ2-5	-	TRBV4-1	TGCGCCAGCAGCCAAGAGGGGGTAGCGCGGGATGGTGAGACCCAGTACTTC	CASSQEGVARDGETQYF
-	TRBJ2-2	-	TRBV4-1	TGCGCCAGCAGCGTACGGGGGAGGGAGCTGTTTTTT	CASSVRGRELFF
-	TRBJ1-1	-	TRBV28	TGTGCCAGCAGTTTTAGTGGCCGCACCGAAGGGGACACTGAAGCTTTCTTT	CASSFSGRTEGDTEAFF
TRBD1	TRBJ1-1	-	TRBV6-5	TGTGCCAGCAGTTACTACTTACGGACAGGCCCTTTTGAAGCTTTCTTT	CASSYYLRTGPFEAFF
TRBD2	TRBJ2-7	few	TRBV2	TGTGCCAGCAGTGAATGGGTCGGGGGGGAATCCTACGAGCAGTACTTC	CASSEWVGGESYEQYF
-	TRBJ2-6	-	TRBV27	TGTGCCAGCAGTTTATACGAAGGGGTAGGTGGGGCCAACGTCCTGACTTTC	CASSLYEGVGGANVLTF
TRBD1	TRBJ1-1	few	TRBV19	TGTGCCAGTAGTATAAGTTCCGGACAGGGGTATTCCACTGAAGCTTTCTTT	CASSISSGQGYSTEAFF
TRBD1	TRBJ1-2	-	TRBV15	TGTGCCACCAGCAGAGATCGAGACAGGGGCGGCTATGGCTACACCTTC	CATSRDRDRGGYGYTF
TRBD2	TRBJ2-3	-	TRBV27	TGTGCCAGCAGTTCCGGGGGGGGAGGCTTAGTCACAGATACGCAGTATTTT	CASSSGGGGLVTDTQYF
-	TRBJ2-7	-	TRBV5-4	TGTGCCAGCAGCTGGCGAGACGGAGGGGCCTACGAGCAGTACTTC	CASSWRDGGAYEQYF
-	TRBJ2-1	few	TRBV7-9	TGTGCCAGCAGCTTAGTACAGAATTACAATGAGCAGTTCTTC	CASSLVQNYNEQFF
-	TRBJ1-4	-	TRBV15	TGTGCCACCAGCAGTTCATACGCAACTAATGAAAAACTGTTTTTT	CATSSSYATNEKLFF
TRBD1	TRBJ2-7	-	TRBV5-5	TGTGCCAGCAGCTTGGGACAGGGCTCCTACGAGCAGTACTTC	CASSLGQGSYEQYF
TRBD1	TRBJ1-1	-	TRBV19	TGTGCCAGTAAAGGACAGGGAATGACTGAAGCTTTCTTT	CASKGQGMTEAFF
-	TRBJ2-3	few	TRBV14	TGTGCCAGCAGCCCCCACCCCTCCATGCAGTATTTT	CASSPHPSMQYF
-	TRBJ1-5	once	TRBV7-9	TGTGCCAGCAGCTTGAGCAATCAGCCCCAGCATTTT	CASSLSNQPQHF
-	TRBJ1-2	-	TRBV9	TGTGCCAGCAGCGTAGGCTATGGCTACACCTTC	CASSVGYGYTF
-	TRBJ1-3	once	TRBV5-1	TGCGCCAGCAAGGAGGACGTCTCTGGAAACACCATATATTTT	CASKEDVSGNTIYF
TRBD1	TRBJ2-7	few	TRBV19	TGTGCCACAGGACAGGGTGACTACGAGCAGTACTTC	CATGQGDYEQYF
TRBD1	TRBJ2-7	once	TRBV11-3	TGTGCCAGCAGCCCGGGGACAGGCTACGAGCAGTACTTC	CASSPGTGYEQYF